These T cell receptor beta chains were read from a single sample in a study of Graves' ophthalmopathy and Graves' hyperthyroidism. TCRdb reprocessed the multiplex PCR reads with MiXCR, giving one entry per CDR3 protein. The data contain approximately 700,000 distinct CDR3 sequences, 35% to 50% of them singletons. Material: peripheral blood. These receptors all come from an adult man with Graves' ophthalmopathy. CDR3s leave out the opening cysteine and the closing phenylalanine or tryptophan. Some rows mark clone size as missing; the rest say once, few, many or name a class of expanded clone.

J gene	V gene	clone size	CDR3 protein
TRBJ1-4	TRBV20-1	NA	SAGTGGVEKLF
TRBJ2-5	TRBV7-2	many	ASSRSGTREETQY
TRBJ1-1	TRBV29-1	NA	SVDERGSATEAF
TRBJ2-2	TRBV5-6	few	ASSLRNGRPGELF
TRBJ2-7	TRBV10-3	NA	ASKRDQSYEQY
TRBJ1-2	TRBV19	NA	ASDLGRRGDGYT
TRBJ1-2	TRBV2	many	ASSDPYGYT
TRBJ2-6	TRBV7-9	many	ASSLGQGSSGANVLT
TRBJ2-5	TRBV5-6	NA	ASSLRTIGRETQY
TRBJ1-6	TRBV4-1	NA	ASSQLTVTTDSPLH
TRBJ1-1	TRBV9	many	ASSVGGINTEAF
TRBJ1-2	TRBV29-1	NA	SVVEDRDYGYT
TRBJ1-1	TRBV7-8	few	ASSLVSGQTNTEAF
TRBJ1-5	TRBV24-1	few	ASTNMWGNQPQH
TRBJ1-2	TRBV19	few	ASSPPHSGGYT
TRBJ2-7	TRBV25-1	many	ASSAPWGVSAYEQY
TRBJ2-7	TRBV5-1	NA	DSSVGPSVYEQY
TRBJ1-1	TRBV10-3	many	AISEQGGEVEAF
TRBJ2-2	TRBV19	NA	ASSPNGQGANTGELF
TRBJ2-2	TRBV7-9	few	ASKKSPGGANTGELF
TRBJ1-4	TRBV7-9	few	ASSLTGISGEKLF
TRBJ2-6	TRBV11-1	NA	ASSHWGSGANVLT
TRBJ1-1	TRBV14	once	ASSSTRGFFTEAF
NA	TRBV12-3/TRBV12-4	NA	ASRQAGNSYEQY
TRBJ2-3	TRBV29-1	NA	SVGAAGGDTQY
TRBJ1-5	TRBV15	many	ATSRDLPGTQIKSNQPQH
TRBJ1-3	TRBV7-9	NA	ASERSTAGNTIY
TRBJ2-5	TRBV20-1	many	SASRASGMAETQY
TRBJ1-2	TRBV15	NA	ATSRGTGGGGYT
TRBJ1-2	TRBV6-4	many	ASLLRGETNYGYT
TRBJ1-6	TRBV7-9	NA	ASSLDTAHSPLH
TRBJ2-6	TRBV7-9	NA	ASSTRYSGANVLT
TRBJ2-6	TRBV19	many	ASSPSLDRGGLSGANVLT
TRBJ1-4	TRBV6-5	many	ASSYGTGDEKLF